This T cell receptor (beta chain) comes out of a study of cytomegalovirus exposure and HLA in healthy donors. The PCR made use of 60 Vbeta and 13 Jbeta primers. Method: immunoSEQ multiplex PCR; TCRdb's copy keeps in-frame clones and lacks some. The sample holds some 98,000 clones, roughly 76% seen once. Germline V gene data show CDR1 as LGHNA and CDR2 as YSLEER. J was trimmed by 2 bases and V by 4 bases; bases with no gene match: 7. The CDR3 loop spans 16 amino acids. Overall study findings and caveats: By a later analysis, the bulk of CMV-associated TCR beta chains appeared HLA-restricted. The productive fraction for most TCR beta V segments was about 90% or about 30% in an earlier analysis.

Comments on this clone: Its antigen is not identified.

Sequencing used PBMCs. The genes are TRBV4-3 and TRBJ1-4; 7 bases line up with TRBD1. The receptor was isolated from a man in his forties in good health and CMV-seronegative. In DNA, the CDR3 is TGCGCCAGCAGCCGTCAGGGGGGCACGACTAATGAAAAACTGTTTTTT. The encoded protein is CASSRQGGTTNEKLFF.